The 31 T cell receptor beta chains given below trace back to one sample, sequenced in a study of blood T cells in healthy people across ages. Combining a sample-barcoded 5' primer with a J-beta primer mix, a second PCR ran for about 6 to 11 cycles. From the 5' RACE reads, TCRdb called clonotypes with MiXCR, one entry per CDR3 protein. The table has 1,800,000 or so distinct CDR3 sequences, about 39% seen once. The specimen was blood. These TCRs come from a human donor in good health.

The rearrangement uses TRBV5-6 and TRBJ2-7, with unresolved D. This CDR3 has 14 amino acids. Trimming left V 3 bases short and J 2 bases short, with 12 bases between. Germline V gene lookup returns CDR1 SGHDT and CDR2 YYEEEE. The CDR3 region has the DNA TGTGCCAGCAGCTCCCAATATCTTCCCTACGAGCAGTACTTC. Protein sequence: CASSSQYLPYEQYF.

On this clonotype itself: This may be a read error, as it is one base from a much larger clone. This chain links TRBV4-3 with TRBJ1-6; no definite D call. V was trimmed by 3 bases and J by 10 bases, leaving 13 bases between them. The V gene's germline CDR1 is LGHNA and CDR2 YSLEER. The CDR3 runs to 14 residues. The CDR3: CASSHVRGDSPLHF. The CDR3 DNA is TGCGCCAGCAGCCATGTGAGAGGAGACTCACCCCTCCACTTT.

This clonotype has more than one count but fewer than ten. This chain connects TRBV19 to TRBJ2-6; 8 bases align to TRBD1. This CDR3 has 17 residues. Germline V gene data show CDR1 as LNHDA and CDR2 as SQIVND (reference sequence). The ends lost 7 bases at V and 0 bases at J; junction bases unmatched: 8. The CDR3 sequence is CASTIGQGNSGANVLTF. The CDR3 nucleotides read TGTGCCAGTACCATCGGACAGGGCAACTCTGGGGCCAACGTCCTGACTTTC.

The V and J genes are TRBV29-1 and TRBJ1-2; 7 nucleotides agree with TRBD1. CDR3 size: 14 residues. Unmatched junction bases numbered 14, after V lost 6 bases and J lost 7 bases. Germline V CDR1 and CDR2: SQVTM, ANQGSEA. CDR3 protein: CSVPYSGQLFGYTF. Written as DNA, the CDR3 is TGCAGCGTGCCCTACTCGGGACAGCTTTTTGGCTACACCTTC.

The genes are TRBV4-3 and TRBJ2-5; D remains unclear. The J call may be mistaken, given a closer DNA end match to TRBJ2-1. This CDR3 has 15 residues. Germline loops: CDR1 LGHNA, CDR2 YSLEER. In DNA form, the CDR3 reads TGCGCCAGCAGCCAATGGGCAGGCCAAGGAGAGACCCAGTTCTTC. Protein sequence: CASSQWAGQGETQFF.

The gene calls are TRBV20-1 and TRBJ2-3, with D possibly matching TRBD2 (6 bases). CDR1 and CDR2 from the germline V gene are DFQATT and SNEGSKA (reference sequence). Trimming took off 0 bases at V and 3 bases at J, with 13 bases between the two ends. The length of the CDR3 is 15 residues. CDR3 in amino acids: CSARDSGLGTDTQYF. The CDR3 DNA follows: TGCAGTGCTAGAGATAGCGGACTCGGAACAGATACGCAGTATTTT.

The V call is TRBV20-1, the J call TRBJ1-2; D unresolved. The germline V gene encodes CDR1 DFQATT and CDR2 SNEGSKA (reference sequence). The CDR3 runs to 17 residues. V lost 3 bases and J 3 bases, leaving 23 bases between the germline ends. CDR3 DNA: TGCAGTGCTAGGCCGATCATCGAACTGAGCGGAGACTATGGCTACACCTTC. It codes for CSARPIIELSGDYGYTF.

The chain recombines TRBV24-1 with TRBJ2-1; 10 bases fit TRBD1. CDR3 length: 16 residues. V was pared by 4 bases and J by 5 bases, with 7 bases of the junction left unmatched. Germline V lookup: CDR1 KGHDR, CDR2 SFDVKD. CDR3 DNA sequence: TGTGCCACCAGTGACAGAGGACAGGGGGGAAACAATGAGCAGTTCTTC. Amino acid sequence: CATSDRGQGGNNEQFF.

V usage is TRBV25-1 and J usage is TRBJ1-2; 10 positions agree with TRBD1. CDR3 length: 14 residues. V trimming: 3 bases; J trimming: 8 bases; junction bases outside the gene matches: 6. CDR1 is MGHDK and CDR2 is SYGVNS in the germline V gene. The CDR3 sequence is CASSEGQGTNGYTF. In nucleotides, the CDR3 is TGTGCCAGCAGTGAGGGACAGGGGACGAACGGCTACACCTTC.

In this sample, this clonotype turned up many times. One end of the junction is discordant with germline, which a read error may explain. The genes are TRBV5-1 and TRBJ1-5, with D maybe TRBD1 (6 bases). CDR1 and CDR2 from the germline V gene are SGHRS and YFSETQ. The length of the CDR3 is 15 residues. The CDR3, as DNA: TGTGCCAGCAGCCTCACAGGGTCGGGCAATCAGCCCCAGCATTTT. Protein: CASSLTGSGNQPQHF. The full variable domain, in which reference TRBV5-1 and TRBJ1-5 provide the parts outside the CDR3, is KAGVTQTPRYLIKTRGQQVTLSCSPISGHRSVSWYQQTPGQGLQFLFEYFSETQRNKGNFPGRFSGRQFSNSRSEMNVSTLELGDSALYLCASSLTGSGNQPQHFGDGTRLSIL.

The rearrangement uses TRBV7-9 and TRBJ2-7, with D possibly matching TRBD2 (6 bases). This CDR3 has 13 residues. The V end was cut by 3 bases, the J end by 6 bases, with 12 bases between. Germline-derived CDR1 and CDR2 are SEHNR and FQNEAQ (reference sequence). This CDR3 reads CASSFSQGGEQYF. In DNA, the CDR3 is TGTGCCAGCAGCTTCTCCCAGGGAGGCGAGCAGTACTTC.

The chain has TRBV5-6 and TRBJ2-1; no firm D call. CDR3 size: 15 residues. V was clipped by 4 bases and J by 0 bases, with 11 bases between them. CDR1 and CDR2 (germline): SGHDT, YYEEEE. The CDR3 sequence is CASSPEPRSYNEQFF. The CDR3 coding sequence is TGTGCCAGCAGCCCTGAGCCTCGCTCCTACAATGAGCAGTTCTTC.

V gene TRBV7-3 combines with J gene TRBJ2-3; D is perhaps TRBD2 (5 bases). V shed 5 bases and J shed 3 bases, with 12 bases lying between them. From germline, CDR1 is SGHTA and CDR2 FQGTGA. There are 14 residues in the CDR3. The CDR3 bases are TGTGCCAGCAGCCGCGAGGGATCTACAGATACGCAGTATTTT. It codes for CASSREGSTDTQYF. Full variable domain (missing parts from reference TRBV7-3 and TRBJ2-3): GAGVSQTPSNKVTEKGKYVELRCDPISGHTALYWYRQSLGQGPEFLIYFQGTGAADDSGLPNDRFFAVRPEGSVSTLKIQRTERGDSAVYLCASSREGSTDTQYFGPGTRLTVL.

In DNA form, the CDR3 reads TGTGCCAGCAGCGGAAGAACAGATATACAAGAGACCCAGTACTTC. It encodes CASSGRTDIQETQYF. V gene TRBV7-2 combines with J gene TRBJ2-5, with D unclear. CDR1 is SGHTA, CDR2 FQGNSA, per germline. CDR3 length: 15 amino acids. V lost 5 bases to trimming and J lost 2 bases, with 15 bases between them.

This clonotype came up a few times. The CDR3 sequence is CASSSPPGLASNEQFF. In DNA form, the CDR3 reads TGTGCCAGCAGCTCCCCTCCGGGACTAGCGTCCAATGAGCAGTTCTTC. J is TRBJ2-1 and V is TRBV7-2; TRBD2 agrees at 10 bases. J was trimmed by 6 bases and V by 4 bases; bases with no gene match: 9. The CDR3 loop spans 16 amino acids. CDR1 and CDR2 from the germline V gene are SGHTA and FQGNSA.

Only a few counts were recorded for this clonotype. This chain uses TRBV7-8 with TRBJ2-2, with 13 bases matching TRBD2. After removal of 5 bases from V and 3 bases from J, the junction contained 6 bases not matched to a gene. CDR3 length: 17 amino acids. The germline CDR1 and CDR2 sequences are SGHVS and FQNEAQ. The chain's CDR3 is CASSPGLAGSYTGELFF. The CDR3 DNA sequence: TGTGCCAGCAGCCCGGGACTAGCGGGGTCTTACACCGGGGAGCTGTTTTTT.

This sequence joins TRBV15 and TRBJ2-2; the match to TRBD2 covers 11 bases. Unmatched junction bases numbered 3, after V lost 1 base and J lost 2 bases. The CDR3 has 17 residues. Germline V gene sequence: CDR1 LNHNV, CDR2 YYDKDF (reference sequence). The chain's CDR3 is CATSRVSGGVNTGELFF. DNA of the CDR3: TGTGCCACCAGCAGAGTTAGCGGGGGGGTAAACACCGGGGAGCTGTTTTTT. Complete variable domain (other parts from reference TRBV15 and TRBJ2-2): DAMVIQNPRYQVTQFGKPVTLSCSQTLNHNVMYWYQQKSSQAPKLLFHYYDKDFNNEADTPDNFQSRRPNTSFCFLDIRSPGLGDTAMYLCATSRVSGGVNTGELFFGEGSRLTVL.

V and J are TRBV4-3 and TRBJ2-7; 7 bases fit TRBD2. The CDR3 is made up of 15 amino acids. Germline V gives CDR1 LGHNA, CDR2 YSLEER. With 4 bases clipped from V and 5 bases from J, the junction kept 11 bases outside the gene matches. The CDR3 DNA reads TGCGCCAGCAGCCCCAACGGGAGGCTAGCTGACGAGCAGTACTTC. Its protein product is CASSPNGRLADEQYF.

The rearrangement uses TRBV29-1 and TRBJ1-2; tentatively, D is TRBD1 (5 bases). The CDR3 is 13 residues long. V was shortened by 8 bases and J by 4 bases, with 17 bases between the two germline ends. Germline-derived CDR1 and CDR2 are SQVTM and ANQGSEA. CDR3: CSTRDGSRYGYTF. CDR3 bases: TGCAGCACGCGGGACGGGTCTCGCTATGGCTACACCTTC.

Regarding this clonotype: An end of the junction does not agree with germline; a read error may underlie this. This rearrangement joins TRBV7-7 to TRBJ2-7, with D possibly being TRBD2 (6 bases). Germline CDR1 and CDR2: SSHAT and FNYEAQ (reference sequence). The CDR3 spans 17 residues. The DNA of the CDR3 is TGTGCTAGCAGCTTAGACCCCAGACTAGATTTCGGGTACGAGCAGTACTTC. Residues: CASSLDPRLDFGYEQYF.

A few counts support this clonotype. The chain combines TRBV6-2 or TRBV6-3 with TRBJ2-1; no clear D. This CDR3 is built from 13 residues. Between the trimmed V and J ends, which lost 7 bases and 3 bases, there was a span of 10 bases. Germline V gene sequence: CDR1 MNHEY, CDR2 SVGEGT. Here the CDR3 reads CASNPGYYNEQFF. DNA of the CDR3: TGTGCCAGCAATCCGGGTTACTACAATGAGCAGTTCTTC.

The V gene is TRBV20-1, the J gene TRBJ2-5, with 10 bases that match TRBD1. The better agreement between TRBJ2-7 and the DNA end casts doubt on the J call. Germline assignment: CDR1 DFQATT and CDR2 SNEGSKA (reference sequence). This CDR3 is 14 amino acids long. The DNA for the CDR3 is TGCAGTGCTAGAACGGACAGGGGGTCCTACGAGCAGTACTTC. Its protein product is CSARTDRGSYEQYF.

The J gene is TRBJ1-4, the V gene TRBV14; possible D gene TRBD1, 6 bases. CDR1 SGHDN and CDR2 FVKESK come from the germline V gene. The CDR3 length is 16 residues. With 4 bases removed from V and 0 bases from J, the gap between germline ends came to 12 bases. The CDR3 nucleotides are TGTGCCAGCAGCCCCTGGACAGAAGCAACTAATGAAAAACTGTTTTTT. Protein sequence: CASSPWTEATNEKLFF.

The chain recombines TRBV6-1 with TRBJ2-5; 8 bases fit TRBD2. The CDR3 extends over 15 amino acids. The germline V gene has CDR1 MNHNS and CDR2 SASEGT. V was clipped by 2 bases and J by 4 bases; unmatched bases: 6. In DNA form, the CDR3 reads TGTGCCAGCAGTGAATACTTGGGACTAGGAGAGACCCAGTACTTC. It encodes CASSEYLGLGETQYF.

CDR3 amino acids: CASSDSFSLDNEQFF. CDR3 nucleotide sequence: TGTGCCAGCTCAGACAGCTTCTCACTGGACAATGAGCAGTTCTTC. The chain combines TRBV18 with TRBJ2-1; a possible D gene is TRBD1 (5 bases). Germline V gene data show CDR1 as KGHSH and CDR2 as LQKENI. The length of the CDR3 is 15 residues. V dropped 5 bases and J dropped 5 bases, with 16 bases sitting between them.

This clonotype appeared a few times. The junction and the germline gene differ at one end; a read error may be behind it. The V and J genes are TRBV6-2 or TRBV6-3 and TRBJ2-5, with TRBD2 matching over 11 bases. The germline V gene has CDR1 MNHEY and CDR2 SVGEGT. There are 13 residues in the CDR3. CDR3 sequence: CAGRLAGQETQYF. The CDR3 DNA reads as TGTGCCGGCAGACTAGCGGGGCAAGAGACCCAGTACTTC.

V is TRBV6-2 or TRBV6-3 and J is TRBJ2-3; D ambiguous. Trimming removed 7 bases from V and 2 bases from J, with 10 bases in between. Germline lookup yields CDR1 MNHEY and CDR2 SVGEGT. The CDR3 is made up of 13 amino acids. For the CDR3, the DNA is TGTGCCAGCAAGAGACCGCTCACAGATACGCAGTATTTT. Translated: CASKRPLTDTQYF.

The rearrangement uses TRBV7-9 and TRBJ1-4; D remains unclear. V lost 1 base, J lost 8 bases, and 14 bases lay in between. Germline CDR1 and CDR2: SEHNR and FQNEAQ (reference sequence). The CDR3 consists of 15 residues. The CDR3 here is CASSLGGGQREKLFF. In DNA form, the CDR3 reads TGTGCCAGCAGCTTAGGGGGAGGGCAACGCGAAAAACTGTTTTTT. Using reference TRBV7-9 and TRBJ1-4 for the parts outside the CDR3, the full variable domain is DTGVSQNPRHKITKRGQNVTFRCDPISEHNRLYWYRQTLGQGPEFLTYFQNEAQLEKSRLLSDRFSAERPKGSFSTLEIQRTEQGDSAMYLCASSLGGGQREKLFFGSGTQLSVL.

The chain uses TRBV3-1 and TRBJ2-5; the D gene is possibly TRBD2 (6 bases). This CDR3 has 16 residues. The ends were cut back, 2 bases at V and 2 bases at J, with 15 bases in the middle. The germline V gene has CDR1 LGHDT and CDR2 YNNKEL (reference sequence). CDR3 in amino acids: CASSQRGRGLQETQYF. For the CDR3, the DNA is TGTGCCAGCAGCCAACGAGGGCGGGGATTACAAGAGACCCAGTACTTC.

J is TRBJ2-2 and V is TRBV11-2, with a tentative D call TRBD1 (5 bases). Trimming left V 3 bases short and J 5 bases short, with 16 bases between. The length of the CDR3 is 16 residues. From germline, CDR1 is SGHAT and CDR2 FQNNGV. The CDR3 nucleotides are TGTGCCAGCAGCTTGGTTGCAGGGATGGGGACCGGGGAGCTGTTTTTT. Translation: CASSLVAGMGTGELFF.

This chain connects TRBV6-5 to TRBJ1-2, with unresolved D. CDR1 is MNHEY and CDR2 is SVGAGI in the germline V gene. With 1 base removed from V and 0 bases from J, the gap between germline ends came to 12 bases. The CDR3 sequence is 16 residues long. DNA for the CDR3: TGTGCCAGCAGTTACTACGGGCCGATTGCTAACTATGGCTACACCTTC. It encodes CASSYYGPIANYGYTF.